The rows below give T cell receptor beta chains drawn from one sample of a study of CD8+ T cells in alopecia areata. Sequencing was performed with immunoSEQ multiplex PCR; in TCRdb, only in-frame clones are kept and a portion is missing. This table holds about 130,000 clones, around 60% found once. Here the sequenced sample was CD4+ T cells sorted from blood, taken at week 0. The receptors come from a human donor with alopecia areata. CDR3s include the opening cysteine and the closing phenylalanine or tryptophan. The D gene is left open where the match is weak. Part of the rows lack a size; the others show once, few, many or a class for expanded clones.

-	TRBJ2-3	TRBV2	-	12	CASSDMANTQYF	TGTGCCAGCAGTGACATGGCCAATACGCAGTATTTT
few	TRBJ2-1	TRBV30	-	13	CAWGKEGLGEQFF	TGTGCCTGGGGGAAGGAAGGGCTTGGTGAGCAGTTCTTC
-	TRBJ1-2	TRBV5-6	-	12	CASSQGPYGYTF	TGTGCCAGCAGCCAGGGGCCTTATGGCTACACCTTC
few	TRBJ1-5	TRBV30	-	13	CAWSWGASQPQHF	TGTGCCTGGAGCTGGGGGGCGAGTCAGCCCCAGCATTTT
few	TRBJ2-5	TRBV29-1	TRBD1	17	CSVGPNWLTGAWETQYF	TGCAGCGTTGGCCCCAATTGGTTGACAGGGGCTTGGGAGACCCAGTACTTC
-	TRBJ2-7	TRBV2	TRBD1	16	CASCTGTGQGVYEQYF	TGTGCCAGCTGTACGGGGACGGGACAGGGGGTGTACGAGCAGTACTTC
-	TRBJ2-3	TRBV7-2	-	15	CASSLDPTGTDTQYF	TGTGCCAGCAGCTTAGACCCTACCGGCACAGATACGCAGTATTTT
few	TRBJ2-3	TRBV29-1	TRBD1	16	CSVDDRDSPFTDTQYF	TGCAGCGTTGACGACAGGGATAGCCCTTTCACAGATACGCAGTATTTT
-	TRBJ1-5	TRBV30	-	13	CAWGVGGRQPQHF	TGTGCCTGGGGCGTGGGGGGTCGCCAGCCCCAGCATTTT
once	TRBJ1-1	TRBV29-1	-	12	CSVEDQGTEAFF	TGCAGCGTTGAAGATCAAGGAACTGAAGCTTTCTTT
-	TRBJ1-5	TRBV7-6	-	15	CASSLGSNSNQPQHF	TGTGCCAGCAGCTTAGGATCGAATAGCAATCAGCCCCAGCATTTT
-	TRBJ2-7	TRBV10-3	-	15	CAISPSRQSHYEQYF	TGTGCCATCAGTCCTTCTCGACAGTCTCATTACGAGCAGTACTTC
-	TRBJ2-5	TRBV30	-	14	CAWSADTGGETQYF	TGTGCCTGGAGTGCCGACACTGGGGGAGAGACCCAGTACTTC
-	TRBJ1-1	TRBV29-1	TRBD1	16	CSVSRYSGTANTEAFF	TGCAGCGTTAGCCGATACTCCGGGACAGCGAACACTGAAGCTTTCTTT
few	TRBJ1-1	TRBV5-4	-	13	CASSLFMNTEAFF	TGTGCCAGCAGCTTATTCATGAACACTGAAGCTTTCTTT
-	TRBJ2-7	TRBV29-1	-	12	CSVGQGVGEQYF	TGCAGCGTCGGGCAGGGTGTCGGCGAGCAGTACTTC
-	TRBJ2-3	TRBV7-2	-	12	CASSPASDTQYF	TGTGCCAGCAGCCCGGCCTCAGATACGCAGTATTTT
-	TRBJ2-1	TRBV27	-	12	CASRGQYNEQFF	TGTGCCAGCAGGGGGCAGTACAATGAGCAGTTCTTC
few	TRBJ2-2	TRBV18	TRBD2	18	CASSPGIAGVHGTGELFF	TGTGCCAGCTCCCCTGGAATAGCGGGGGTCCATGGAACCGGGGAGCTGTTTTTT
few	TRBJ2-2	TRBV10-3	-	14	CAISVRENTGELFF	TGTGCCATCAGTGTGAGAGAGAACACCGGGGAGCTGTTTTTT
-	TRBJ1-2	TRBV29-1	-	14	CSVGESGDRYGYTF	TGCAGCGTTGGTGAGTCGGGGGACCGCTATGGCTACACCTTC
-	TRBJ2-5	TRBV2	-	13	CASSEGYQETQYF	TGTGCCAGCAGTGAAGGCTACCAAGAGACCCAGTACTTC
once	TRBJ2-3	TRBV11-2	-	13	CASSSRSSPTQYF	TGTGCCAGCAGCTCAAGATCTAGTCCCACGCAGTATTTT
-	TRBJ1-6	TRBV30	-	13	CAWSVKVASPLHF	TGTGCCTGGAGTGTAAAGGTCGCCTCACCCCTCCACTTT
-	TRBJ2-3	TRBV9	TRBD2	15	CASSVSGGRPDTQYF	TGTGCCAGCAGCGTTAGCGGGGGGCGGCCAGATACGCAGTATTTT
-	TRBJ2-1	TRBV5-1	-	15	CASSSSGGTHNEQFF	TGCGCCAGCAGCTCCTCGGGGGGCACTCACAATGAGCAGTTCTTC
-	TRBJ2-4	TRBV9	-	13	CASSAGLQTLQYF	TGTGCCAGCAGCGCCGGACTGCAGACGCTTCAGTACTTC
-	TRBJ1-2	TRBV7-9	-	13	CASSLDSYYGYTF	TGTGCCAGCAGCTTAGACAGCTACTATGGCTACACCTTC
-	TRBJ1-2	TRBV10-3	-	15	CAISASKGINYGYTF	TGTGCCATCAGTGCCTCGAAAGGGATTAACTATGGCTACACCTTC
-	TRBJ1-2	TRBV10-3	-	12	CAISESNYGYTF	TGTGCCATCAGTGAGAGTAACTATGGCTACACCTTC
-	TRBJ2-3	TRBV28	TRBD1	16	CASRAGTGGATDTQYF	TGTGCCAGCAGGGCTGGGACAGGGGGCGCGACAGATACGCAGTATTTT
few	TRBJ2-7	TRBV19	-	14	CASSIMAGTYEQYF	TGTGCCAGTAGTATAATGGCGGGAACCTACGAGCAGTACTTC
-	TRBJ1-6	TRBV7-9	TRBD1	15	CASSWTGGYNSPLHF	TGTGCCAGCAGCTGGACAGGGGGCTATAATTCACCCCTCCACTTT
few	TRBJ1-2	TRBV15	-	14	CATSREGSNYGYTF	TGTGCCACCAGCAGGGAAGGATCTAACTATGGCTACACCTTC
-	TRBJ2-3	TRBV29-1	-	15	CSVTPGERSTDTQYF	TGCAGCGTGACCCCCGGCGAGCGGAGCACAGATACGCAGTATTTT
few	TRBJ2-2	TRBV29-1	TRBD2	12	CSGRLAAGELFF	TGCAGCGGACGACTAGCGGCCGGGGAGCTGTTTTTT